This is a list of T cell receptor beta chains from one sample in a study of T-cell reconstitution after alpha-beta-depleted transplantation in children. Each CDR3 protein is one row after TCRdb ran MiXCR on the PCR reads. Of 250,000 to 350,000 distinct CDR3 sequences detected, approximately 9.8% appear once; the ten largest clones hold around a tenth. The material sequenced was PBMCs from the stem cell graft donor, taken from the stem cell graft. These receptors all come from a human donor who donated a stem cell graft to a child with SCID. CDR3s include the opening cysteine and the closing phenylalanine or tryptophan. Fields, in order: J gene, V gene, D gene, clone size, CDR3 protein, CDR3 DNA. D genes are given only for firm matches. Size values are once, few and many counts, or a class for expanded clones, and some rows have none.

J: TRBJ1-4; V: TRBV5-1; D: TRBD1; size: many; CDR3: CASSSRTGSGEKLFF; DNA: TGCGCCAGCAGCTCCAGGACAGGGAGCGGCGAAAAACTGTTTTTT
J: TRBJ1-2; V: TRBV2; D: TRBD1; size: -; CDR3: CASRDRIYGYTF; DNA: TGTGCCAGTAGGGACAGGATTTATGGCTACACCTTC
J: TRBJ2-1; V: TRBV13; D: TRBD2; size: -; CDR3: CASSFSMTSGASYNEQFF; DNA: TGTGCCAGCAGCTTCTCTATGACTAGCGGGGCGTCCTACAATGAGCAGTTCTTC
J: TRBJ2-1; V: TRBV28; D: TRBD1; size: many; CDR3: CASRGQVNEQFF; DNA: TGTGCCAGCAGGGGACAGGTTAATGAGCAGTTCTTC
J: TRBJ2-7; V: TRBV6-5; D: -; size: many; CDR3: CASSLSPAYEQYF; DNA: TGTGCCAGCAGTTTATCCCCTGCCTACGAGCAGTACTTC
J: TRBJ1-1; V: TRBV2; D: -; size: -; CDR3: CASLVTEAFF; DNA: TGTGCCAGCTTGGTCACTGAAGCTTTCTTT
J: TRBJ2-3; V: TRBV12-3/TRBV12-4; D: TRBD2; size: -; CDR3: CASNPSGLAGAGDTQYF; DNA: TGTGCCAGCAACCCTAGTGGGCTAGCGGGGGCTGGGGATACGCAGTATTTT
J: TRBJ2-7; V: TRBV2; D: -; size: few; CDR3: CASSEAQLVIREQYF; DNA: TGTGCCAGCAGTGAAGCCCAGCTTGTAATTCGGGAGCAGTACTTC
J: TRBJ2-7; V: TRBV20-1; D: TRBD1; size: -; CDR3: CSADRGIFYEQYF; DNA: TGCAGTGCTGACAGGGGGATTTTCTACGAGCAGTACTTC
J: TRBJ2-3; V: TRBV10-3; D: TRBD2; size: -; CDR3: CAISWTSGGADTQYF; DNA: TGTGCCATCAGCTGGACTAGCGGGGGGGCGGATACGCAGTATTTT
J: TRBJ2-1; V: TRBV7-8; D: TRBD2; size: few; CDR3: CASSLLRGGNYNEQFF; DNA: TGTGCCAGCAGCTTATTACGGGGGGGAAACTACAATGAGCAGTTCTTC
J: TRBJ1-1; V: TRBV3-1; D: -; size: few; CDR3: CASSQESTEAFF; DNA: TGTGCCAGCAGCCAAGAGAGCACTGAAGCTTTCTTT
J: TRBJ1-1; V: TRBV20-1; D: -; size: -; CDR3: CSARRVLSGRGEAFF; DNA: TGCAGTGCTAGGAGGGTGTTGAGTGGGCGGGGTGAAGCTTTCTTT
J: TRBJ1-5; V: TRBV12-3/TRBV12-4; D: TRBD1; size: few; CDR3: CASSPGTGIGSNQPQHF; DNA: TGTGCCAGCAGCCCCGGGACAGGGATAGGTAGCAATCAGCCCCAGCATTTT
J: TRBJ2-5; V: TRBV20-1; D: -; size: few; CDR3: CSARLDSPLETQYF; DNA: TGCAGTGCTAGGCTGGACAGTCCATTGGAGACCCAGTACTTC
J: TRBJ2-5; V: TRBV5-1; D: -; size: few; CDR3: CASSLTGIQETQYF; DNA: TGCGCCAGCAGCCTAACCGGGATCCAAGAGACCCAGTACTTC
J: TRBJ2-3; V: TRBV7-6; D: -; size: few; CDR3: CASSLASELRGTPDTQYF; DNA: TGTGCCAGCAGCTTAGCGTCCGAGTTACGGGGGACCCCAGATACGCAGTATTTT
J: TRBJ1-5; V: TRBV10-3; D: -; size: many; CDR3: CAISEDRVQPQHF; DNA: TGTGCCATCAGTGAGGATCGGGTTCAGCCCCAGCATTTT
J: TRBJ1-2; V: TRBV3-1; D: -; size: few; CDR3: CASSQEGRANYGYTF; DNA: TGTGCCAGCAGCCAAGAGGGGCGAGCTAACTATGGCTACACCTTC
J: TRBJ2-7; V: TRBV20-1; D: TRBD1; size: few; CDR3: CSARTGTGPYEQYF; DNA: TGCAGTGCCAGAACCGGGACAGGGCCTTACGAGCAGTACTTC
J: TRBJ1-1; V: TRBV7-9; D: -; size: few; CDR3: CASSSPPSNTEAFF; DNA: TGTGCCAGCAGCTCGCCCCCTTCGAACACTGAAGCTTTCTTT
J: TRBJ2-3; V: TRBV13; D: -; size: many; CDR3: CASSRTSRSADTQYF; DNA: TGTGCCAGCAGTCGGACTTCCCGGAGTGCAGATACGCAGTATTTT
J: TRBJ1-1; V: TRBV18; D: -; size: -; CDR3: CASSGGNTEAFF; DNA: TGTGCCAGCTCCGGGGGTAACACTGAAGCTTTCTTT
J: TRBJ2-3; V: TRBV3-1; D: -; size: many; CDR3: CASSQAGILDTQYF; DNA: TGTGCCAGCAGCCAAGCAGGGATACTGGATACGCAGTATTTT
J: TRBJ1-5; V: TRBV5-6; D: -; size: -; CDR3: CASSLSDGSGQPQHF; DNA: TGTGCCAGCAGCTTGTCCGATGGTAGTGGGCAGCCCCAGCATTTT
J: TRBJ1-1; V: TRBV2; D: -; size: -; CDR3: CATQAGIEAFF; DNA: TGTGCCACCCAAGCGGGGATTGAAGCTTTCTTT
J: TRBJ1-1; V: TRBV5-2; D: -; size: -; CDR3: CASNLRGNTEAFF; DNA: TGTGCCAGTAACTTGAGGGGGAACACTGAAGCTTTCTTT
J: TRBJ2-1; V: TRBV7-7; D: -; size: once; CDR3: CASSLEGSVGEQFF; DNA: TGTGCTAGCAGCTTGGAGGGCAGTGTGGGGGAGCAGTTCTTC
J: TRBJ2-3; V: TRBV10-3; D: TRBD1; size: few; CDR3: CAIRGQGSDTQYF; DNA: TGTGCCATCAGGGGACAGGGTTCAGATACGCAGTATTTT
J: TRBJ1-1; V: TRBV11-2; D: -; size: few; CDR3: CASSLLGVPENTEAFF; DNA: TGTGCCAGCAGCTTACTGGGAGTGCCGGAGAACACTGAAGCTTTCTTT
J: TRBJ2-2; V: TRBV20-1; D: -; size: few; CDR3: CSARDGTENTGELFF; DNA: TGCAGTGCTAGAGATGGAACAGAGAACACCGGGGAGCTGTTTTTT
J: TRBJ1-3; V: TRBV6-2/TRBV6-3; D: -; size: few; CDR3: CASSYPGRTSGNTIYF; DNA: TGTGCCAGCAGTTACCCCGGACGGACCTCTGGAAACACCATATATTTT
J: TRBJ2-1; V: TRBV21-1; D: -; size: -; CDR3: CASSKLGTGNYNEQFF; DNA: TGTGCCAGCAGCAAACTTGGGACAGGCAACTACAATGAGCAGTTCTTC